This T cell receptor (beta chain) was documented in a study of CD8+ T cells in alopecia areata. Study overall: Treated patients took oral tofacitinib at 5 to 10 mg twice daily.

T lymphocytes (CD4+ and CD8+) were sorted from PBMCs. After isolation, RNA underwent reverse transcription to generate cDNA as the sequencing template. Assay: immunoSEQ multiplex PCR; the TCRdb copy retains only in-frame clones and omits some. The table has about 150,000 clones, more than 45% seen once; the top ten hold around 19%. Concerning this clone: What it recognizes is unknown.

Study findings and constraints: Resident alphabeta T cells of normal skin are also sequenced in scalp samples. Lesional scalp displayed greater clonality than normal scalp, most notably in alopecia totalis/universalis.

CDR3 size: 15 residues. With 3 bases removed from V and 3 bases from J, the gap between germline ends came to 14 bases. The germline V gene has CDR1 LNHDA and CDR2 SQIVND (reference sequence). Sequencing used CD8+ T cells sorted from blood, obtained at week 0. The chain is built from TRBV19 and TRBJ1-1; D gene uncertain. This receptor was taken from a human donor with alopecia areata. The DNA for the CDR3 is TGTGCCAGTAGTATGTTCCGGACTATGGACACTGAAGCTTTCTTT. It specifies CASSMFRTMDTEAFF.